Here is one TCR beta chain with its context. A multiplex PCR was run with 60 Vbeta primers and 13 Jbeta primers. Authors' data handling: The authors later counted tens of millions of unique TCR beta chains, 9.5 million to 11 million of them shared. TCRdb's table, derived via immunoSEQ multiplex PCR, lists solely in-frame clones and lacks some. The DNA was the basis for D and trimming; V, J and clone size are from that table. Here the sample spans roughly 190,000 clones, approximately 80% being singletons. The data derive from a study of cytomegalovirus exposure and HLA in healthy donors. Material for sequencing was PBMCs. The clonotype comes from a man aged 40-50 years in good health and CMV-seropositive.

In nucleotides, the CDR3 is TGTGCCAGCAGCTTAGGCCCCCAAGGAGCCACTGAAGCTTTCTTT. Residues: CASSLGPQGATEAFF. The genes are TRBV7-9 and TRBJ1-1; D is unresolved. This CDR3 comprises 15 residues. Deletions cut 1 base from V and 4 bases from J, with 13 bases between. Germline V gene data show CDR1 as SEHNR and CDR2 as FQNEAQ (reference sequence).